The 2 T cell receptor beta chains listed next were all sequenced from one sample in a study of shared clonotypes between healthy human individuals. The repertoire was sequenced with immunoSEQ multiplex PCR; TCRdb's copy has only in-frame clones and lacks some. The sample comprises 2 million to 2.5 million clones, under 95% of which are singletons, and around 0.4% rests with the top ten. The specimen was naive CD4+ T cells from PBMCs. Subset given: CD45RA+ positively selected. These receptor sequences come from a man younger than 35 in good health. Some clones in this sample may be carry-over from other donors' samples.

This clone came up once. The chain combines TRBV28 with TRBJ2-3; 13 nucleotides match TRBD2. CDR3 length equals 15 residues. The germline V gene has CDR1 MDHEN and CDR2 SYDVKM. J was trimmed by 4 bases and V by 7 bases; bases with no gene match: 5. The CDR3 sequence is CASKLTSGRPDTQYF. CDR3 sequence (DNA): TGTGCCAGCAAGCTGACTAGCGGGAGGCCAGATACGCAGTATTTT.

The chain links TRBV27 to TRBJ1-4; TRBD1 matches 8 bases. Per the germline V gene, CDR1 is MNHEY and CDR2 is SMNVEV (reference sequence). J was trimmed by 11 bases and V by 5 bases; bases with no gene match: 16. This CDR3 comprises 16 residues. The DNA for the CDR3 is TGTGCCAGCAGTATCGGGTCGACAGGGGCCCAGGGGAAACTGTTTTTT. It translates to CASSIGSTGAQGKLFF.